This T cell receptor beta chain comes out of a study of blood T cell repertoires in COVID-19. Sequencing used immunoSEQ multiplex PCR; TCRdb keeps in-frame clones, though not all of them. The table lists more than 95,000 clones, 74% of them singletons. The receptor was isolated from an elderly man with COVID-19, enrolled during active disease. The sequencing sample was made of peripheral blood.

In DNA form, the CDR3 reads TGTGCCAGCAGCCGCGGAGGGGCCAACACCGGGGAGCTGTTTTTT. Amino acid sequence: CASSRGGANTGELFF. The rearrangement uses TRBV7-3 and TRBJ2-2; D might be TRBD2 (6 bases). V shed 5 bases and J shed 2 bases, with 12 bases lying between them. This CDR3 comprises 15 residues. CDR1 is SGHTA, CDR2 FQGTGA, per germline.